This record covers a single TCR beta chain. This clone was found a few times. Its specific antigen is unknown. No much larger clone is present one base from it, and per-base qualities are unavailable. V lost 5 bases and J lost 6 bases, and the count of bases not matched to a germline gene is 3. CDR1 LNHDA and CDR2 SQIVND were looked up in the germline V gene (reference sequence). Taken from cysteine to phenylalanine, the CDR3 has 12 residues. CDR3 DNA only is kept here, 36 bases in frame from base 1. The sample comes from a study of cytomegalovirus exposure and HLA in healthy donors listed by TCRdb under 2017. The study in broad terms: In an earlier analysis of under 600 of the donors, roughly 300 Gb of sequence data and just under 120 million unique TCR beta sequences from roughly 190 million T cells were reported. To predict cytomegalovirus infection status, the study brought together high-throughput TCR immunosequencing, statistical association of individual TCRs with disease status, and machine learning. An early release that covered roughly 600 HLA-typed donors contained approximately 300 gigabases of sequencing data and around 85 million unique TCR sequences. Class I and class II HLA loci were covered by the typing at four-digit resolution. In a later genetic analysis, genome-wide SNP genotypes for about 65% of the 666 donors were used, and that subset was treated as a discovery cohort. In addition to the first cohort of approximately 670 subjects, a separate validation cohort of under 150 different subjects was used. The later analysis used no new phenotypic data to find candidate immune exposures, relying instead on TCR beta sequences and their occurrence across donors. Roughly five DR-DQ haplotypes were handled as single units for association and clustering, since linkage in the cohort was strong. The study aimed to test whether cataloging public T cell receptors could reveal signatures of past pathogen exposure. A later analysis re-analyzed previously published TCR beta repertoires from about 730 donors and added high-resolution HLA genotyping to study TCR occurrence patterns. Among roughly 400 genotyped donors of the cohort, an average of around 240,000 unique TCR beta nucleotide sequences were sequenced per donor, roughly 18% of them non-productive. Typing coverage differed by locus: A, B, C, DRB1 and DQB1 were typed in about 620-630 donors, DQA1 in 522, DPA1 in some 610, and DPB1 in about 450. An earlier analysis of 587 of the donors applied high-throughput TCR beta sequencing to assess whether each TCR beta V gene segment acted as functional or pseudogenic. The T cell repertoires of around 670 subjects were profiled by immunosequencing and related to cytomegalovirus serostatus. All discovery cohort repertoires had been generated on a single sequencing platform. The genetic ancestry cluster associated with self-reported Caucasian donors included over 80% of the roughly 410 genotyped donors. Alongside the repertoire data, information on donor age, sex, ethnicity and CMV serostatus was compiled.

Study-wide findings and limitations: The study gave a list of about 170 TCR beta chains associated with cytomegalovirus. Immune exposure information for the cohort was limited to CMV serostatus. Because counts were too low, 15 to 20 rarely observed V segments, including chromosome 9 orphons, were excluded from the earlier analysis of some 590 of the donors. According to a later genetic analysis, donors in an Asian-associated ancestry cluster had fewer N-insertions in productive TCRs than the approximately 630-donor mean. It was suggested by the authors that the approach could potentially be generalized to other disease states and immunological phenotypes. In vitro tests confirmed that a few of the cytomegalovirus-associated TCR beta chains recognize cytomegalovirus antigens. Most CMV-associated TCR beta chains appeared to be HLA-restricted in a later analysis, and the HLA associations seemed to be driven largely by CMV exposure. According to a later analysis, parvovirus B19, influenza, CMV and Epstein-Barr virus appeared linked to several top co-occurrence clusters. An earlier analysis of around 500 of the donors showed that most TCR beta V segments appeared in productive rearrangements either about 87% or about 30% of the time, which broadly matched IMGT annotations. The classifier was reported to diagnose cytomegalovirus status with high specificity and sensitivity in both the original cohort and the validation cohort. A further reported finding was that TCR beta sequences accurately predicted the HLA-A and HLA-B alleles for most subjects in the first cohort. V-gene and J-gene trimming of TCR beta chains was associated with a missense DCLRE1C variant in a later genetic analysis, and the association was replicated in an independent cohort. A cluster of highly shared sequence variants was judged likely to be a technical artifact of the sequencing pipeline. Most TCR sequences were seen in very few donors, while some public TCRs were found in many individuals. A later analysis associated about 17,000 TCR beta sequences with specific HLA alleles at a false discovery rate of 0.05. In this cohort, only TCR beta chains were sequenced, and detectable features were limited by the absence of alpha or paired-chain data. The 87-base-pair reads could not distinguish some IMGT-functional V segments, including TRBV6-2 and TRBV6-3, so those segments were excluded. Correlated functional status among segregating V segments might reflect linkage disequilibrium, but an unknown experimental factor could not be ruled out. Strong co-occurrence of HLA alleles, especially DR and DQ, made assigning TCR associations to individual alleles difficult. In a later analysis, the rate of TCR association differed among HLA loci, with DRB1 alleles having the most associated TCRs and HLA-C alleles having the fewest. Because some donors lacked HLA typing at each locus, the association tests relied only on the typed subset. The presence/absence analyses assumed that sequencing depth was roughly uniform across donors, and that assumption may not be true. Compared with equally common non-associated chains, HLA-associated TCR beta chains in a later analysis were more clonally expanded and had lower generation probabilities.

The cohort comprised 670 or so healthy bone marrow donors. All cohort members were sampled while nominally healthy, although unrecorded immune exposures were likely present. The donor was CMV seronegative and belonged to the group of over 300 seronegative cohort members. Every donor gave a peripheral blood sample, and the peripheral blood mononuclear cells from that sample were used for TCR beta sequencing. The Qiagen DNeasy Blood Extraction Kit was used to extract genomic DNA from the blood cell samples. Library construction relied on the immunoSEQ multiplex PCR assay. A mixture of 60 forward primers for TCR Vbeta segments and 13 reverse primers for TCR Jbeta segments was used in the multiplex PCR. A multiplex PCR assay on genomic DNA amplified the CDR3 region of rearranged TCR beta genes. The amplified TCR beta libraries were sequenced on the Illumina HiSeq System as 87-base-pair reads. In the paper's pipeline: A later analysis counted tens of millions of unique TCR beta chains across the 550 to 750 repertoires, and around 9.9 million of these chains were shared by at least two donors. A nearest-neighbor algorithm error-corrected the raw reads and collapsed the reads into unique sequences, merging closely related sequences to remove PCR and sequencing errors. CDR3 sequences were aligned to IMGT reference sequences to assign V, D and J gene segments. For a sequence to be retained, a match of at least six nucleotides was required to both a V gene segment and a J gene segment. Rearrangements were classified as productive when the CDR3 lacked stop codons and remained in frame with V and J, and all other rearrangements were classified as non-productive. Following IMGT convention, CDR3 was defined as the stretch from the second conserved V-encoded cysteine to the conserved J-encoded phenylalanine. Sequences without an unambiguous match to a single V gene segment were excluded from the earlier analysis of approximately 560 of the donors. In an earlier analysis of approximately 590 of the donors, V segments were called functional above 56.7% productive rearrangements and were called segregating when the between-donor standard deviation exceeded 5%. A statistical classification framework was developed to diagnose cytomegalovirus status using the catalog of TCR beta chain sequences. In a later analysis, TCR nucleotide sequences were compared against IMGT/GENE-DB human TR gene sequences so that V and J genes could be assigned. A later analysis assigned CDR3 sequences and most-parsimonious VDJ recombination scenarios with the TCRdist pipeline. In a later analysis, each TCR beta chain was defined by its CDR3 amino acid sequence together with its V-gene family, and reads without a unique V-gene family were excluded. In a later analysis, a few hundred highly shared, low-generation-probability nucleotide sequences were removed to address suspected cross-contamination and a sequencing artifact. In a later analysis, a clonal expansion index was calculated for each public chain from normalized within-repertoire ranks of inferred template counts. In a later analysis, generation probabilities were computed with a VDJ recombination model fitted to out-of-frame rearrangements, and the resulting probabilities were checked against IGoR. In a later analysis, TCR-TCR, TCR-HLA and TCR-CMV co-occurrence was scored with hypergeometric tests, and a repertoire-size bias correction was applied to TCR pairs. A later analysis estimated false discovery rates by permuting HLA or CMV assignments 20 times. In a later analysis, co-occurring TCRs were grouped using DBSCAN, with TCRdist sequence similarity added in when clustering inside HLA-allele-positive subsets. Co-occurrence clustering excluded repertoires with fewer than 30,000 or more than 120,000 public chains, plus five with anomalous nucleotide sharing. Not all clones reach the TCRdb copy of this immuneACCESS table, which keeps in-frame sequences only. Checked studies attribute under half of the gap to unresolved V genes and leave the rest unexplained. That table furnishes V, J and clone size, whereas the DNA furnished D and trimming. This sample holds 150,000 to 200,000 clones; roughly 85% were observed only once. Jointly, the top ten make up 2% to 2.5% of the sample.

The sequence links TRBV19 to TRBJ2-7; a stretch of 8 junction bases matches TRBD1. The sample was PBMCs. This clonotype originated in a woman aged 45-59 years in good health and CMV-seronegative. The CDR3 region reads CASSVQGGEQYF. The DNA reads TGTGCCAGTAGTGTACAGGGGGGCGAGCAGTACTTC. Reference TRBV19 and TRBJ2-7 genes cover what lies past the CDR3, so the full variable domain is DGGITQSPKYLFRKEGQNVTLSCEQNLNHDAMYWYRQDPGQGLRLIYYSQIVNDFQKGDIAEGYSVSREKKESFPLTVTSAQKNPTAFYLCASSVQGGEQYFGPGTRLTVT.